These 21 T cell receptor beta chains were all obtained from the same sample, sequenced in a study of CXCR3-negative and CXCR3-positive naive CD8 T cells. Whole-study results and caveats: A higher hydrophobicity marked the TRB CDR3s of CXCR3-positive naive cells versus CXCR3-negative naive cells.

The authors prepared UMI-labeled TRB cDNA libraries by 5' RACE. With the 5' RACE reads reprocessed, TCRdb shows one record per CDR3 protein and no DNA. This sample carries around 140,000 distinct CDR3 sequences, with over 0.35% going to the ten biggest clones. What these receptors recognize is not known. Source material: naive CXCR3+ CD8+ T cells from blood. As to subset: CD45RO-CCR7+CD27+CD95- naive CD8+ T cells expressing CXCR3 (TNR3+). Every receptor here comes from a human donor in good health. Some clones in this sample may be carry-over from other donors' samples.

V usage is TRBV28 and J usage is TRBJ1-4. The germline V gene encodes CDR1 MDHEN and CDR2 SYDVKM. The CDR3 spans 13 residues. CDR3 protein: CASSFGVNEKLFF.

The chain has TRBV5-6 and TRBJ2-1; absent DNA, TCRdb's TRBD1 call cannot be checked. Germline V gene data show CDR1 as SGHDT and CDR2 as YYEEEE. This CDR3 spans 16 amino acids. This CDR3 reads CASSLGTGVPVDEQFF. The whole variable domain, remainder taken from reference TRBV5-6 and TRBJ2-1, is DAGVTQSPTHLIKTRGQQVTLRCSPKSGHDTVSWYQQALGQGPQFIFQYYEEEERQRGNFPDRFSGHQFPNYSSELNVNALLLGDSALYLCASSLGTGVPVDEQFFGPGTRLTVL.

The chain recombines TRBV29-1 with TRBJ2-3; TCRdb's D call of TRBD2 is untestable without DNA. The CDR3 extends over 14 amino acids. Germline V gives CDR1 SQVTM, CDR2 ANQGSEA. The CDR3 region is CSVEEASPSDTQYF.

This CDR3 is CASSPPAEETQYF. The J gene is TRBJ2-5, the V gene TRBV18. CDR3 size: 13 residues. Germline assignment: CDR1 KGHSH and CDR2 LQKENI.

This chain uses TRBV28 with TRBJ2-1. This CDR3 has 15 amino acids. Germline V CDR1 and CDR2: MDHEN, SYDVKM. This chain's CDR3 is CASNPLQGFYNEQFF.

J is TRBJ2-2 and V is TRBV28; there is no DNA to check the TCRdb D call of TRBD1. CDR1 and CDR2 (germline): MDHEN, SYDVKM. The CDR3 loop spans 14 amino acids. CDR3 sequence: CASGFQGANGELFF.

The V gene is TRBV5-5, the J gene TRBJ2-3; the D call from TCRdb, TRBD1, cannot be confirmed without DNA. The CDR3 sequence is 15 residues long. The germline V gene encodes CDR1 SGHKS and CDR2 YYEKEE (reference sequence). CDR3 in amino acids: CASSVTGTATDTQYF.

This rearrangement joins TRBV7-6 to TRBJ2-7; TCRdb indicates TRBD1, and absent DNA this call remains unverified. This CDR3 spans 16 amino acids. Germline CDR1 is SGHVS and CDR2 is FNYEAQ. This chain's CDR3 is CASSTRRGQGNHEQYF.

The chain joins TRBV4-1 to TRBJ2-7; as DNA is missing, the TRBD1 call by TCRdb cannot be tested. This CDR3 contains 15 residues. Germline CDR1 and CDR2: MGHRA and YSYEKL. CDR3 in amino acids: CASSQGPQGAYEQYF.

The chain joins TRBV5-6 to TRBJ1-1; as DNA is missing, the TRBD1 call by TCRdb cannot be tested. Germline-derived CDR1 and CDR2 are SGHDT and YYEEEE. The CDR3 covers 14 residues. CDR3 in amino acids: CASSLVRAGTEAFF.

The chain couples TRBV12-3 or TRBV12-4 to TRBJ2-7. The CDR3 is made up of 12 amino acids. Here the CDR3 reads CASSLGRHEQYF.

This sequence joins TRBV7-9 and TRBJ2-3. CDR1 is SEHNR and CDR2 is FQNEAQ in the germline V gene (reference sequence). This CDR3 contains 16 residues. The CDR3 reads CASSLKGSLSTDTQYF.

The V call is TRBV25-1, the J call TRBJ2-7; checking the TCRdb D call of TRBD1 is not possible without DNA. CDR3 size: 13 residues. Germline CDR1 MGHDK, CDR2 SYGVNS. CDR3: CASSPGRRTEQYF.

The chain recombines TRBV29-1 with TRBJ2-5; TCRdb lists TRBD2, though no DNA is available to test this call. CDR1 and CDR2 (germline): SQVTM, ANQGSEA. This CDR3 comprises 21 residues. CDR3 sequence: CSVEVAGSLPTRTGNQETQYF.

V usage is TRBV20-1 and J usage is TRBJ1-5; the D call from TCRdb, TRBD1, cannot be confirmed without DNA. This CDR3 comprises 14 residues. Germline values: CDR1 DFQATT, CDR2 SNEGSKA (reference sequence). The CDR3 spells CSVSTGGENQPQHF.

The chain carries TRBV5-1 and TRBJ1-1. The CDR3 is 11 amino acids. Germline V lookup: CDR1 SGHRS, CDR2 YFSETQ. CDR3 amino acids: CASSLGDRAFF.

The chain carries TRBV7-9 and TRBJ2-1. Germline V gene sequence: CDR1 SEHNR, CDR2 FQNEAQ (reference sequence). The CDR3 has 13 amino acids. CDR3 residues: CASSRVGGLGQFF.

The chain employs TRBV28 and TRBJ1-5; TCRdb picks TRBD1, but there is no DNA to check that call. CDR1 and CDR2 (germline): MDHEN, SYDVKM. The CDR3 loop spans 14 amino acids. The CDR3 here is CASTLGISNQPQHF.

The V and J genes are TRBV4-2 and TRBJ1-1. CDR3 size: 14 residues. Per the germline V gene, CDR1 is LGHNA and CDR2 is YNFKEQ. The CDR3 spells CASSLNDRNTEAFF.

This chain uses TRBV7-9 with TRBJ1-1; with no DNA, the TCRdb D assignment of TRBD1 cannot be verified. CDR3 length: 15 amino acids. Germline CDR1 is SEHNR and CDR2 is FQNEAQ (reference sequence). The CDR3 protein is CASSSAGHPNTEAFF.

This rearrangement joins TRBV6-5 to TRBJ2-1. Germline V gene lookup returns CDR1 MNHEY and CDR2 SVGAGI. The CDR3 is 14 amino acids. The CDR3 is CASSYDGARNEQFF.